Listed here are 28 T cell receptor beta chains from one sample, sequenced in a study of human T cells and chemical hapten exposure. Time point: patch test 1, 2 weeks after DPC sensitization. As to treatment: therapeutic diphenylcyclopropenone sensitization with weekly scalp DPC. A single record per CDR3 protein comes from TCRdb applying MiXCR to the RACE reads. The sample holds around 110,000 distinct CDR3 sequences, around 10% seen once. The specimen comprised whole blood, sampled in connection with sensitization to the hapten diphenylcyclopropenone (DPC). The receptor set was obtained from a woman aged 50 to 65 with alopecia areata. Some clones in this sample may be carry-over from other donors' samples.

The rearrangement uses TRBV7-2 and TRBJ1-4; no firm D call. Germline V gene data show CDR1 as SGHTA and CDR2 as FQGNSA. The CDR3 length is 13 residues. The germline V and J ends were trimmed by 4 bases and 8 bases, with 11 bases remaining between them. CDR3 sequence: CASSSGPQEKLFF. The CDR3 DNA reads TGTGCCAGCAGCTCGGGCCCCCAGGAAAAACTGTTTTTT.

This chain joins TRBV5-4 and TRBJ2-5, with D maybe TRBD2 (6 bases). Germline loops: CDR1 SGHNT, CDR2 YYREEE (reference sequence). The V gene lost 4 bases and the J gene lost 8 bases, with 24 bases spanning the gap. The CDR3 consists of 16 residues. CDR3 DNA: TGTGCCAGCAGCATCCCGGGACTCCCGGCAGTGGGTACCCAGTACTTC. Translating gives CASSIPGLPAVGTQYF.

This clonotype has at least ten counts. The rearrangement joins TRBV6-2 or TRBV6-3 to TRBJ2-7; D perhaps matches TRBD1 (5 bases). Trimming took 2 bases from V and 3 from J, leaving 17 bases between them. Germline V gene data show CDR1 as MNHEY and CDR2 as SVGEGT. This CDR3 is 16 amino acids long. In DNA, the CDR3 is TGTGCCAGCAGTTACCCCGACAGAGTGGGTTTCTACGAGCAGTACTTC. Amino acid sequence: CASSYPDRVGFYEQYF.

This sequence joins TRBV6-5 and TRBJ1-2, with a tentative D call TRBD1 (6 bases). The V gene lost 5 bases and the J gene lost 4 bases, with 14 bases spanning the gap. The CDR3 consists of 14 residues. Germline CDR1 MNHEY, CDR2 SVGAGI. In nucleotides, the CDR3 is TGTGCCAGCAGTGTCGAGGGGGGCAGCTATGGCTACACCTTC. This codes for CASSVEGGSYGYTF.

The chain combines TRBV18 with TRBJ2-3; no reliable D call. The V gene lost 3 bases and the J gene lost 4 bases, with 5 bases spanning the gap. The CDR3 runs 12 residues. Germline CDR1 and CDR2: KGHSH and LQKENI. The CDR3 coding sequence is TGTGCCAGCTCACCTGTCCCAGATACGCAGTATTTT. This sequence encodes CASSPVPDTQYF.

The V and J genes are TRBV28 and TRBJ2-4, with TRBD2 identical over 15 bases. This CDR3 comprises 19 residues. The trim removed 5 bases at V and 6 bases at J, leaving 14 bases unmatched. Germline V gene sequence: CDR1 MDHEN, CDR2 SYDVKM. CDR3 DNA: TGTGCCAGCAGTCCACCCAAGGGACTAGCGGGGGGCATGGGAAACATTCAGTACTTC. Translated: CASSPPKGLAGGMGNIQYF.

This clonotype was observed at least ten times. This chain connects TRBV11-2 to TRBJ2-5; possibly TRBD1 or TRBD2 for D (5 bases each). Germline CDR1 reads SGHAT; CDR2 reads FQNNGV. The V end lost 4 bases, the J end lost 1 base, and 10 bases lay between the germline ends. This CDR3 comprises 14 residues. CDR3 sequence: CASSSSGTQETQYF. The CDR3 DNA is TGTGCCAGCAGCTCGAGTGGGACCCAAGAGACCCAGTACTTC.

This clonotype came up many times. This rearrangement joins TRBV3-1 to TRBJ2-1; tentatively, D is TRBD1 (5 bases). This CDR3 has 14 amino acids. The V end was cut by 0 bases, the J end by 10 bases, with 13 bases between. Germline V CDR1 and CDR2: LGHDT, YNNKEL (reference sequence). The CDR3 DNA reads as TGTGCCAGCAGCCAAGATAAGGGGTACGGGGAGCAGTTCTTC. It codes for CASSQDKGYGEQFF.

This clonotype was seen only a few times. The chain carries TRBV7-6 and TRBJ1-4; D ambiguous. Per germline, CDR1 SGHVS and CDR2 FNYEAQ. Trimming took 4 bases from V and 0 from J, leaving 12 bases between them. The CDR3 contains 16 residues. In nucleotides, the CDR3 is TGTGCCAGCAGCTCTAAGCGGGCCACAACTAATGAAAAACTGTTTTTT. This gives the protein CASSSKRATTNEKLFF.

The sample holds a few counts of this clonotype. The chain recombines TRBV3-1 with TRBJ1-6; D gene unclear. The V end was cut by 2 bases, the J end by 7 bases, with 6 bases between. From germline, CDR1 is LGHDT and CDR2 YNNKEL (reference sequence). This CDR3 is built from 13 residues. The CDR3 here is CASSQNRNSPLHF. DNA for the CDR3: TGTGCCAGCAGCCAAAACCGCAATTCACCCCTCCACTTT.

This clonotype has just a few counts. The gene calls are TRBV28 and TRBJ1-5, with D possibly matching TRBD1 (6 bases). V was shortened by 6 bases and J by 5 bases, with 17 bases between the two germline ends. The CDR3 covers 15 residues. The germline gives CDR1 MDHEN, CDR2 SYDVKM. Written as DNA, the CDR3 is TGTGCCAGCAGGCTACAGGGCGGCGGGTATCAGCCCCAGCATTTT. Its protein is CASRLQGGGYQPQHF.

This chain connects TRBV6-5 to TRBJ2-1; D is uncertain. The CDR3 totals 13 residues. CDR1 and CDR2 from the germline V gene are MNHEY and SVGAGI. Trimming left V 5 bases short and J 8 bases short, with 13 bases between. The CDR3 DNA follows: TGTGCCAGCAGTGGTGGGGTGCGGCATGAGCAGTTCTTC. This sequence encodes CASSGGVRHEQFF.

The chain couples TRBV18 to TRBJ1-4, with D unclear. Germline lookup yields CDR1 KGHSH and CDR2 LQKENI. CDR3 length: 18 amino acids. V was cut by 3 bases and J by 3 bases, with 20 bases left in between. For the CDR3, the DNA is TGTGCCAGCTCACCCCGTGTGGGCGGGGTGAGACCTAATGAAAAACTGTTTTTT. Its translation: CASSPRVGGVRPNEKLFF.

The chain combines TRBV7-9 with TRBJ1-2; D is unclear. Deletions cut 1 base from V and 4 bases from J, with 7 bases between. The CDR3 runs to 13 residues. CDR1 SEHNR and CDR2 FQNEAQ come from the germline V gene (reference sequence). CDR3 loop: CASSLDRSYGYTF. The CDR3 DNA follows: TGTGCCAGCAGCTTAGACAGATCCTATGGCTACACCTTC.

This clonotype was seen a few times. The V call is TRBV6-4, the J call TRBJ2-2; D gene unclear. V was cut by 0 bases and J by 7 bases, with 6 bases left in between. Germline values: CDR1 MRHNA, CDR2 SNTAGT. The CDR3 contains 13 residues. CDR3: CASSDSRNGELFF. The CDR3 nucleotides read TGTGCCAGCAGTGACTCGAGAAACGGGGAGCTGTTTTTT.

This clonotype was found a few times. The chain employs TRBV12-2 and TRBJ2-2; the table's D call TRBD1 went unverified against the DNA. TRBV12-2 is shown as a pseudogene. The CDR3 covers 19 residues. The CDR3, as DNA: TGTGCAAGTCGCTTCCGGACAGGGGGCCCAATCCTGAACACCGGGGAGCTGTTTTTT. As protein: CASRFRTGGPILNTGELFF.

Comments on this clonotype: Since a much larger clone is just one base distant, this may be a read error. This chain joins TRBV28 and TRBJ1-2; TRBD1 might be the D (5 bases). The length of the CDR3 is 14 residues. Germline assignment: CDR1 MDHEN and CDR2 SYDVKM. CDR3 residues: CTSSSVPDQGGYTF. The CDR3 DNA is TGTACCAGCAGTTCAGTACCTGATCAGGGAGGCTACACCTTC.

This clonotype has ten or more counts. This sequence joins TRBV14 and TRBJ2-2; D uncertain. Germline CDR1 SGHDN, CDR2 FVKESK. The CDR3 is made up of 14 amino acids. Trimming took off 6 bases at V and 2 bases at J, with 10 bases between the two ends. DNA of the CDR3: TGTGCCAGCAGACTCTACAGCAACACCGGGGAGCTGTTTTTT. Its protein product is CASRLYSNTGELFF.

The chain couples TRBV20-1 to TRBJ2-7; D may be TRBD1 (6 bases). This CDR3 has 15 residues. In germline, CDR1 is DFQATT, CDR2 SNEGSKA (reference sequence). The ends were cut back, 6 bases at V and 6 bases at J, with 24 bases in the middle. CDR3 DNA: TGCAGTGCCCCTTCCCCGGGACACGGATTTTCCGAGCAGTACTTC. This translates into CSAPSPGHGFSEQYF.

This clonotype was observed a handful of times. The J gene is TRBJ2-3, the V gene TRBV20-1; D remains ambiguous. Trimming left V 1 base short and J 4 bases short, with 15 bases between. The germline CDR1 and CDR2 sequences are DFQATT and SNEGSKA (reference sequence). This CDR3 has 15 residues. CDR3: CSARVTLYGADTQYF. CDR3 nucleotides: TGCAGTGCTAGAGTCACTTTATATGGGGCAGATACGCAGTATTTT.

At least ten counts were recorded for this clonotype. The J gene is TRBJ2-7, the V gene TRBV29-1, with D possibly matching TRBD1 (5 bases). The CDR3 totals 14 residues. CDR1 is SQVTM, CDR2 ANQGSEA, per germline. Deletions cut 2 bases from V and 3 bases from J, with 14 bases between. The CDR3 DNA reads as TGCAGCGTTGAATCTCAAGGGGTTATCTACGAGCAGTACTTC. Its protein is CSVESQGVIYEQYF.

V is TRBV7-2 and J is TRBJ2-3, with a possible D match to TRBD1 (5 bases). The germline V and J ends were trimmed by 11 bases and 3 bases, with 18 bases remaining between them. CDR1 and CDR2 from the germline V gene are SGHTA and FQGNSA. This CDR3 is built from 14 residues. Written as DNA, the CDR3 is TGTGCCGTGGTGGGGCTATATTATACAGATACGCAGTATTTT. It is translated as CAVVGLYYTDTQYF.

As concerns this clonotype: Since a much larger clone is just one base distant, this may be a read error. The V call is TRBV28, the J call TRBJ2-2; possible D gene TRBD2, 6 bases. The CDR3 loop spans 15 amino acids. The germline V and J ends were trimmed by 5 bases and 6 bases, with 16 bases remaining between them. The germline gives CDR1 MDHEN, CDR2 SYDVKM. The CDR3 nucleotides read TGTGCCAGCAGTCTGGCGGGGACGTCGGCCGGGGAGCTGTTTTTT. Protein: CASSLAGTSAGELFF.

This clonotype has a count of ten or more. The V gene is TRBV3-1, the J gene TRBJ1-5; no clear D gene. CDR3 length: 14 amino acids. Per the germline V gene, CDR1 is LGHDT and CDR2 is YNNKEL (reference sequence). The V gene lost 1 base and the J gene lost 6 bases, with 10 bases spanning the gap. CDR3 nucleotide sequence: TGTGCCAGCAGCCAAGGGACTTACCGTCAGCCCCAGCATTTT. This sequence encodes CASSQGTYRQPQHF.

This clonotype was detected a few times. This chain connects TRBV24-1 to TRBJ2-1; D unclear. Trimming shortened V by 1 base and J by 4 bases, and 7 bases separated the two germline ends. The CDR3 spans 14 residues. The germline CDR1 and CDR2 sequences are KGHDR and SFDVKD. The chain's CDR3 is CATSDFSPYNEQFF. Written as DNA, the CDR3 is TGTGCCACCAGTGATTTCAGCCCATACAATGAGCAGTTCTTC.

This clonotype has a handful of counts. The limits of the CDR3 on the DNA are not certain, so only TCRdb's listed CDR3 is given. The chain recombines TRBV12-3 or TRBV12-4 with TRBJ2-2. The CDR3 spans 16 residues, counting both ends. The CDR3 spells CASSPKAEFGAGELFF.

This clonotype was recorded at least ten times. The rearrangement links TRBV11-2 to TRBJ2-1; 8 bases fit TRBD1. CDR1 SGHAT and CDR2 FQNNGV come from the germline V gene. This CDR3 region has 15 residues. V trimming: 5 bases; J trimming: 5 bases; junction bases outside the gene matches: 8. The CDR3 DNA sequence: TGTGCCAGCAGCCTTCTGCAGGGGGCGAACAATGAGCAGTTCTTC. Translation gives CASSLLQGANNEQFF.

This clonotype was recorded a few times. The rearrangement uses TRBV20-1 and TRBJ1-4; no clear D. CDR1 and CDR2 (germline): DFQATT, SNEGSKA (reference sequence). The CDR3 consists of 13 residues. Trimming cost V 7 bases and J 6 bases, with 15 bases left between them. In DNA form, the CDR3 reads TGCAGTGTCTCACCCCCCGGGGATGAAAAACTGTTTTTT. This gives the protein CSVSPPGDEKLFF.